The 4 T cell receptor beta chains presented below share a single source sample, sequenced in a study of CD8 T cells in ankylosing spondylitis. Via MiXCR, TCRdb re-called the 5' RACE reads, giving one row per CDR3 protein. The top ten clones hold about 15% of a sample with roughly 160,000 distinct CDR3 sequences, 9.8% of them seen once. Sequenced material: blood, either unsorted or a sorted T cell fraction (not recorded which). These receptors came from a female donor with ankylosing spondylitis or in good health (not recorded which).

There are a few counts of this clonotype. J is TRBJ1-1 and V is TRBV6-2 or TRBV6-3; D is uncertain. The V gene's germline CDR1 is MNHEY and CDR2 SVGEGT. The CDR3 is made up of 15 amino acids. V was pared by 6 bases and J by 0 bases, with 14 bases between. Written as DNA, the CDR3 is TGTGCCAGCAGCCCCACAGTTTACATGAACACTGAAGCTTTCTTT. This codes for CASSPTVYMNTEAFF.

The chain has TRBV6-4 and TRBJ2-1, with 11 positions matching TRBD2. Unmatched junction bases numbered 6, after V lost 3 bases and J lost 8 bases. Germline CDR1 is MRHNA and CDR2 is SNTAGT. This CDR3 contains 15 residues. CDR3 in amino acids: CASSELAGAGDEQFF. CDR3 bases: TGTGCCAGCAGTGAACTAGCGGGAGCAGGGGATGAGCAGTTCTTC.

V and J are TRBV7-2 and TRBJ2-3, with 7 bases lining up with TRBD1. The CDR3 is 15 residues long. Unmatched junction bases numbered 7, after V lost 5 bases and J lost 2 bases. Germline V CDR1 and CDR2: SGHTA, FQGNSA. The CDR3 spells CASSRRDRTTDTQYF. The DNA of the CDR3 is TGTGCCAGCAGCCGTCGGGACAGAACCACAGATACGCAGTATTTT.

This clonotype came up a few times. The V and J genes are TRBV5-5 and TRBJ2-7, with 8 bases fitting TRBD2. This CDR3 region has 14 residues. The trim removed 5 bases at V and 7 bases at J, leaving 11 bases unmatched. In germline, CDR1 is SGHKS, CDR2 YYEKEE (reference sequence). CDR3 loop: CASSSGLAKMEQYF. CDR3 DNA: TGTGCCAGCAGTTCAGGACTAGCCAAAATGGAGCAGTACTTC.